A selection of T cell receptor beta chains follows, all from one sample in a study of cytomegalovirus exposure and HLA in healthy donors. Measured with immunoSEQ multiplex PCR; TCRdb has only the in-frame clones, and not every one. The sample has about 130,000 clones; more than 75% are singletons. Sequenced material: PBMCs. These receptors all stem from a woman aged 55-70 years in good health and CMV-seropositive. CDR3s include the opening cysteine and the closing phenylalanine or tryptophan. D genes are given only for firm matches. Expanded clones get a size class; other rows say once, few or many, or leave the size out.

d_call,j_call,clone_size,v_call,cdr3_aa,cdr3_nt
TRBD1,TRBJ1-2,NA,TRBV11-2,CASSSLRDRGDGYTF,TGTGCCAGCAGCTCTCTGAGGGACAGGGGAGATGGCTACACCTTC
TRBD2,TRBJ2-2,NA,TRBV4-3,CASSHEAGTNTGELFF,TGCGCCAGCAGCCATGAAGCGGGGACGAACACCGGGGAGCTGTTTTTT
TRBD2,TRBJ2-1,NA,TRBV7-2,CASSYETSGYNEQFF,TGTGCCAGCAGCTACGAGACTAGCGGATACAATGAGCAGTTCTTC
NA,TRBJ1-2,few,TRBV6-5,CASSPAADYGYTF,TGTGCCAGCAGTCCAGCGGCGGACTATGGCTACACCTTC
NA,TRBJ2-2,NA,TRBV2,CASSPYGTQNTGELFF,TGTGCCAGCAGTCCATATGGGACTCAGAACACCGGGGAGCTGTTTTTT
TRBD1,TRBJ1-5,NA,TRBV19,CASSREDRGYNNQPQHF,TGTGCCAGTAGTAGGGAGGACAGGGGGTATAACAATCAGCCCCAGCATTTT
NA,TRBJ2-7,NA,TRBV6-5,CASSYSRAYYEQYF,TGTGCCAGCAGTTACTCGAGGGCCTACTACGAGCAGTACTTC
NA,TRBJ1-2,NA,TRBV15,CATSRSAGLNGYTF,TGTGCCACCAGCAGATCAGCGGGGCTAAATGGCTACACCTTC
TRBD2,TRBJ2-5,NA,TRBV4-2,CASSQDAGGPETQYF,TGTGCCAGCAGCCAAGATGCGGGGGGGCCAGAGACCCAGTACTTC
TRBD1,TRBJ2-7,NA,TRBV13,CASSPRTGGAGYEQYF,TGTGCCAGCAGCCCGCGGACAGGGGGCGCTGGGTACGAGCAGTACTTC
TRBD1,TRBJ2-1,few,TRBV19,CASSPWGQGANNEQFF,TGTGCCAGTTCCCCCTGGGGGCAGGGGGCCAACAATGAGCAGTTCTTC
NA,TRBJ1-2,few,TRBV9,CASSKKPFGEYGYTF,TGTGCCAGCAGCAAAAAACCTTTCGGGGAATATGGCTACACCTTC
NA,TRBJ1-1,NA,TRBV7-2,CASSLQVMNTEAFF,TGTGCCAGCAGTCTCCAGGTTATGAACACTGAAGCTTTCTTT
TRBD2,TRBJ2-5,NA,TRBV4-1,CASSQGAAGGETQYF,TGCGCCAGCAGCCAAGGGGCAGCGGGAGGAGAGACCCAGTACTTC
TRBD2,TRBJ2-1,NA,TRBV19,CASSIWREKSNEQFF,TGTGCCAGTAGTATTTGGCGGGAGAAGTCGAATGAGCAGTTCTTC
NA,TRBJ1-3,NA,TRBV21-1,CASSKARVSGNTIYF,TGTGCCAGCAGCAAAGCGCGGGTCTCTGGAAACACCATATATTTT
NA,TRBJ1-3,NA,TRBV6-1,CASSLLQGSGNTIYF,TGTGCCAGCAGCCTTCTACAGGGCTCTGGAAACACCATATATTTT
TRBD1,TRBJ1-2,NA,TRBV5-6,CASSRGQGFSGYTF,TGTGCCAGCAGCCGGGGACAGGGTTTTTCTGGCTACACCTTC
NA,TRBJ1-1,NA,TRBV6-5,CASSQTPDRSFF,TGTGCCAGCAGCCAGACCCCGGACAGATCTTTCTTT
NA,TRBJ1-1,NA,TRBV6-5,CASSYSSLNTEAFF,TGTGCCAGCAGTTACTCGTCTCTGAACACTGAAGCTTTCTTT
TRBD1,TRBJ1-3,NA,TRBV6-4,CASSRDRGAGNTIYF,TGTGCCAGCAGCCGGGACAGGGGGGCTGGAAACACCATATATTTT
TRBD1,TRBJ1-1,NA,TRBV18,CASSRQGLPEAFF,TGTGCCAGCTCCAGACAGGGGCTCCCTGAAGCTTTCTTT
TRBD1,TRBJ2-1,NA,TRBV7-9,CASSSPGQDYNEQFF,TGTGCCAGCAGCTCCCCGGGACAGGACTACAATGAGCAGTTCTTC
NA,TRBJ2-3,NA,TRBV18,CASSPRDLYFTDTQYF,TGTGCCAGCTCACCCCGTGACTTATATTTCACAGATACGCAGTATTTT
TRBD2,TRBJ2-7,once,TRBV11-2,CASSLELAGGYEQYF,TGTGCCAGCAGCTTAGAACTAGCGGGGGGCTACGAGCAGTACTTC
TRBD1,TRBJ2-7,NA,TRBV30,CAWSETGWGYEQYF,TGTGCCTGGAGCGAGACAGGGTGGGGGTACGAGCAGTACTTC
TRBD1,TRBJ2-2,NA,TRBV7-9,CASSFRDRDTGELFF,TGTGCCAGCAGCTTCCGGGACAGGGACACCGGGGAGCTGTTTTTT
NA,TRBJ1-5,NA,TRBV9,CASSVDGGQGGQPQHF,TGTGCCAGCAGCGTAGATGGGGGCCAGGGCGGTCAGCCCCAGCATTTT
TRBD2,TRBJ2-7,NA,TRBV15,CATSSIVGGNSYEQYF,TGTGCCACCAGCAGTATTGTGGGAGGGAACTCCTACGAGCAGTACTTC
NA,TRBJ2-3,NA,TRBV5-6,CASSFGGLFTDTQYF,TGTGCCAGCAGCTTTGGCGGGCTCTTCACAGATACGCAGTATTTT
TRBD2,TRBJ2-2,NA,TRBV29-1,CSVLVLAGTGELFF,TGCAGCGTTTTGGTTCTAGCGGGAACCGGGGAGCTGTTTTTT
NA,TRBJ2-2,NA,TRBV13,CASSYSDARGSGELFF,TGTGCCAGCAGCTACTCAGACGCCCGGGGGAGCGGGGAGCTGTTTTTT
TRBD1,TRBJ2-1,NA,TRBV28,CASSPGQSYNEQFF,TGTGCCAGCAGTCCGGGACAGAGTTACAATGAGCAGTTCTTC
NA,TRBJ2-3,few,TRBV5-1,CASESGFSTDTQYF,TGCGCCAGCGAGTCAGGGTTTAGCACAGATACGCAGTATTTT
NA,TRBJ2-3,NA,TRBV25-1,CASSDRLKSTDTQYF,TGTGCCAGCAGTGACAGGCTTAAGAGCACAGATACGCAGTATTTT
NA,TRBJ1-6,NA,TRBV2,CASRADVGSSPLHF,TGTGCCAGCAGGGCAGACGTGGGGAGTTCACCCCTCCACTTT
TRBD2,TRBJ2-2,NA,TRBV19,CASSIFLSGKTGELFF,TGTGCCAGTAGTATATTCCTTAGCGGGAAGACCGGGGAGCTGTTTTTT
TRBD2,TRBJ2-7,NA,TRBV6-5,CASSYFSGRPVEQYF,TGTGCCAGCAGTTACTTTAGCGGGAGGCCGGTTGAGCAGTACTTC
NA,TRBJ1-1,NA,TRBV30,CAWSGRGSTEAFF,TGTGCCTGGTCGGGGAGGGGTTCCACTGAAGCTTTCTTT
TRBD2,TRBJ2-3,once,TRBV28,CAISTSGRGAQYF,TGTGCCATTTCGACTAGCGGGAGGGGTGCGCAGTATTTT
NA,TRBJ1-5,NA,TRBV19,CASSIPIRSRPQHF,TGTGCCAGTAGTATACCAATCAGGTCCCGGCCCCAGCATTTT
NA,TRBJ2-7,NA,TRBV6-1,CASSDRGGTHEQYF,TGTGCCAGCAGTGACCGTGGCGGGACCCACGAGCAGTACTTC
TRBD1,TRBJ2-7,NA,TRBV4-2,CASSQPDRGREQYF,TGTGCCAGCAGCCAACCTGACAGGGGTCGCGAGCAGTACTTC
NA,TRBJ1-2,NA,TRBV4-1,CASSQDLRGGYTF,TGCGCCAGCAGCCAAGATTTACGGGGTGGCTACACCTTC
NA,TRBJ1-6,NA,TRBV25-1,CASSDGQISYNSPLHF,TGTGCCAGCAGTGACGGACAGATCTCCTATAATTCACCCCTCCACTTT
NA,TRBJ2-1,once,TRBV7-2,CASSLAVTGHEQFF,TGTGCCAGCAGCTTAGCGGTGACAGGTCATGAGCAGTTCTTC
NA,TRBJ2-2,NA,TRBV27,CASCDWRGTGELFF,TGTGCCAGCTGCGACTGGAGGGGAACCGGGGAGCTGTTTTTT
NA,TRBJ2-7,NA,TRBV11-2,CASGLKGYEQYF,TGTGCCAGCGGACTAAAAGGCTACGAGCAGTACTTC
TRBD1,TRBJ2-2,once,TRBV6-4,CASRGTGTNTGELFF,TGTGCCAGCAGAGGGACAGGGACGAACACCGGGGAGCTGTTTTTT
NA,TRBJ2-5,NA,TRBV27,CASSMRAQEWETQYF,TGTGCCAGCAGTATGAGGGCCCAAGAGTGGGAGACCCAGTACTTC
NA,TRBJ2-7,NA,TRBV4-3,CASSQGGGPSYEQYF,TGCGCCAGCAGCCAAGGAGGCGGCCCCAGCTACGAGCAGTACTTC
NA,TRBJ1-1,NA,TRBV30,CAWSVGMNTEAFF,TGTGCCTGGAGTGTGGGCATGAACACTGAAGCTTTCTTT
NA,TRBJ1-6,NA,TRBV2,CAVPRSSASSPLHF,TGTGCCGTACCTAGGTCTTCCGCAAGTTCACCCCTCCACTTT